This entry lists 16 T cell receptor beta chains sequenced from one sample in a study of T cell responses to AZD1222 COVID-19 vaccine. Sequenced by immunoSEQ multiplex PCR; TCRdb stores in-frame clones only, minus some. The data contain under 200,000 clones, less than 95% of them singletons. Sequences were derived from peripheral blood, sampled on day 0 of AZD1222 vaccination. The source is an adult in good health.

V usage is TRBV11-3 and J usage is TRBJ2-7; D tentatively reads TRBD1 or TRBD2 (6 bases each). The CDR3 contains 15 residues. The germline CDR1 and CDR2 sequences are SGHNT and YENEEA. V was cut by 7 bases and J by 7 bases, with 23 bases left in between. CDR3 residues: CASTFAGVPSEEQYF. The CDR3 nucleotides read TGTGCCAGCACCTTCGCAGGGGTGCCTAGCGAAGAGCAGTACTTC.

CDR3 in DNA: TGCGCCAGCAGTCAATCCCGGGGCGCGACGGACAGGGTCCCGGGTTCACCCCTCCACTTT. Amino acid sequence: CASSQSRGATDRVPGSPLHF. This chain connects TRBV23-1 to TRBJ1-6, with 8 bases identical to TRBD1. TRBV23-1 carries the ORF label, with uncertain function. There are 20 residues in the CDR3. V was clipped by 0 bases and J by 9 bases; unmatched bases: 19.

This clone came up once. The chain has TRBV6-1 and TRBJ2-1; tentatively, D is TRBD1 (6 bases). V lost 3 bases, J lost 4 bases, and 16 bases lay in between. There are 16 residues in the CDR3. Germline CDR1 and CDR2: MNHNS and SASEGT. The CDR3 coding sequence is TGTGCCAGCAGTGACCGGCCGGGACACCTATACAATGAGCAGTTCTTC. Its protein product is CASSDRPGHLYNEQFF.

The chain uses TRBV30 and TRBJ1-1; 8 bases fit TRBD1. CDR1 is GTSNPN and CDR2 is SVGIG in the germline V gene (reference sequence). The V and J ends lost 2 bases and 4 bases, in that order; junction bases with no gene match: 6. The CDR3 loop spans 14 amino acids. CDR3 nucleotide sequence: TGTGCCTGGAGTACAACAGGGGGGGCCACTGAAGCTTTCTTT. It encodes CAWSTTGGATEAFF.

The genes are TRBV6-5 and TRBJ1-3; no firm D call. Germline assignment: CDR1 MNHEY and CDR2 SVGAGI. This CDR3 has 14 residues. Between the trimmed V and J ends, which lost 6 bases and 0 bases, there was a span of 9 bases. The DNA of the CDR3 is TGTGCCAGCAGCCGCGGATTCTCTGGAAACACCATATATTTT. Its protein product is CASSRGFSGNTIYF.

A word on this clone: Other nucleotide sequences in the sample specify the same CDR3. The chain combines TRBV6-5 with TRBJ1-6; 7 nucleotides match TRBD1. V trimming: 6 bases; J trimming: 5 bases; junction bases outside the gene matches: 4. The germline V gene encodes CDR1 MNHEY and CDR2 SVGAGI. This CDR3 region has 14 residues. In DNA form, the CDR3 reads TGTGCCAGCAGCTCCGGGACAGATAATTCACCCCTCCACTTT. Translating gives CASSSGTDNSPLHF.

This clone showed up just a few times. CDR3 coding DNA: TGTGCCAGCAGTACTAGCGGGAAAAACGAGCAGTACTTC. This codes for CASSTSGKNEQYF. This chain uses TRBV2 with TRBJ2-7; 10 bases map to TRBD2. Looked up from germline, CDR1 is SNHLY and CDR2 is FYNNEI. After removal of 5 bases from V and 5 bases from J, the junction contained 3 bases not matched to a gene. The CDR3 is made up of 13 amino acids.

The chain recombines TRBV5-1 with TRBJ2-1; TRBD2 matches at 11 bases. Germline lookup yields CDR1 SGHRS and CDR2 YFSETQ. This CDR3 has 16 residues. Germline trimming cut 1 base from V and 7 bases from J; bases unmatched to any gene: 7. The CDR3 loop reads CASSLRSASGRNEQFF. The CDR3 nucleotides are TGCGCCAGCAGCTTGAGGTCGGCTAGCGGGAGGAATGAGCAGTTCTTC.

For the CDR3, the DNA is TGTGCCAGCAGTGAAGGTTGGGGTAAAAACATTCAGTACTTC. Translating it yields CASSEGWGKNIQYF. V gene TRBV6-1 combines with J gene TRBJ2-4; no clear D gene. The CDR3 runs 14 residues. Trimming removed 1 base from V and 4 bases from J, with 8 bases in between. Per the germline V gene, CDR1 is MNHNS and CDR2 is SASEGT.

This chain links TRBV5-6 with TRBJ2-7; D might be TRBD2 (5 bases). The CDR3 covers 14 residues. CDR1 and CDR2 (germline): SGHDT, YYEEEE. The germline V and J ends were trimmed by 0 bases and 5 bases, with 12 bases remaining between them. This chain's CDR3 is CASSLVEGDNEQYF. The CDR3 nucleotides are TGTGCCAGCAGCTTGGTCGAGGGAGACAACGAGCAGTACTTC. The full variable domain, rest sourced from reference TRBV5-6 and TRBJ2-7, is DAGVTQSPTHLIKTRGQQVTLRCSPKSGHDTVSWYQQALGQGPQFIFQYYEEEERQRGNFPDRFSGHQFPNYSSELNVNALLLGDSALYLCASSLVEGDNEQYFGPGTRLTVT.

The chain couples TRBV18 to TRBJ2-7, with 7 bases that match TRBD1. The ends lost 3 bases at V and 0 bases at J; junction bases unmatched: 8. The CDR3 has 16 amino acids. The germline V gene has CDR1 KGHSH and CDR2 LQKENI. In DNA form, the CDR3 reads TGTGCCAGCTCACCGGTGGTCTACAGGGGCTCCTACGAGCAGTACTTC. This translates into CASSPVVYRGSYEQYF.

This clone was seen just once. The genes are TRBV6-1 and TRBJ2-7, with 8 bases that match TRBD1. This CDR3 is 15 amino acids long. V gave up 3 bases and J gave up 0 bases; unmatched junction bases: 4. CDR1 is MNHNS, CDR2 SASEGT, per germline. CDR3 protein: CASSDHRGASYEQYF. The CDR3 DNA is TGTGCCAGCAGTGACCACAGGGGGGCCTCCTACGAGCAGTACTTC.

The genes are TRBV7-8 and TRBJ1-6; TRBD1 might be the D (5 bases). The CDR3 runs to 15 residues. CDR1 is SGHVS, CDR2 FQNEAQ, per germline. V was clipped by 0 bases and J by 12 bases, with 15 bases between them. DNA for the CDR3: TGTGCCAGCAGCTTAGCGATGGGACCGAGGCGACCCCTCCACTTT. This translates into CASSLAMGPRRPLHF.

The chain carries TRBV28 and TRBJ1-2; maybe TRBD1 (5 bases). Trimming cost V 6 bases and J 8 bases, with 19 bases left between them. Germline values: CDR1 MDHEN, CDR2 SYDVKM. The CDR3 consists of 14 residues. The CDR3 spells CASSLQDGYGGYTF. The CDR3 DNA sequence: TGTGCCAGCAGCCTACAGGACGGGTATGGAGGCTACACCTTC.

As regards this clone: The DNA is left out, because the CDR3 cannot be placed on it with certainty; the CDR3 is given as TCRdb lists it. The rearrangement uses TRBV7-3 and TRBJ2-3. The CDR3 length equals 14 residues, ends included. Per the germline V gene, CDR1 is SGHTA and CDR2 is FQGTGA. The CDR3 sequence: CASSSTLGADTQYF.

The chain links TRBV7-2 to TRBJ1-6; tentative D call: TRBD1 (6 bases). CDR3 length: 17 residues. Germline CDR1 SGHTA, CDR2 FQGNSA. V shed 5 bases and J shed 6 bases, with 20 bases lying between them. The CDR3 is CASSHRQAVSSNSPLHF. The DNA for the CDR3 is TGTGCCAGCAGCCACCGACAGGCCGTCAGTAGTAATTCACCCCTCCACTTT. Full variable domain (remainder filled in from reference TRBV7-2 and TRBJ1-6): GAGVSQSPSNKVTEKGKDVELRCDPISGHTALYWYRQSLGQGLEFLIYFQGNSAPDKSGLPSDRFSAERTGGSVSTLTIQRTQQEDSAVYLCASSHRQAVSSNSPLHFGNGTRLTVT.